The 24 T cell receptor beta chains given below trace back to one sample, sequenced in a study of T cell repertoires in cytomegalovirus infection (dated 2019 in TCRdb). Sequenced using an Illumina HiSeq 1500. In-frame beta chains were kept once TCRdb had trimmed the public reads at Q25 with fastp and called clones with MiXCR. Rows with a matching CDR3 protein are joined into one entry that keeps the most common DNA and genes. This sample holds 200,000 to 300,000 distinct CDR3 sequences; over 9% were observed only once. The ten biggest clones cover 1.6% of the sample. The sample comprised PBMCs. Receptor source: a human donor in good health (CMV status not recorded). Some clones in this sample may be carry-over from other donors' samples.

This clonotype was counted between two and nine times. This chain links TRBV12-3 or TRBV12-4 with TRBJ2-6; D remains ambiguous. V was cut by 1 base and J by 0 bases, with 13 bases left in between. CDR3 size: 18 residues. The DNA of the CDR3 is TGTGCCAGCAGTTTAGGTCGGGTGGGAAGCTCTGGGGCCAACGTCCTGACTTTC. Protein: CASSLGRVGSSGANVLTF.

This chain links TRBV20-1 with TRBJ2-3, with D unresolved. Germline V gene lookup returns CDR1 DFQATT and CDR2 SNEGSKA (reference sequence). Trimming removed 0 bases from V and 9 bases from J, with 13 bases in between. The CDR3 covers 13 residues. CDR3 sequence reads: CSARDRVGSTQYF. The CDR3 DNA reads as TGCAGTGCTAGAGATCGTGTAGGGTCGACGCAGTATTTT.

This clonotype occurred many times. J is TRBJ1-5 and V is TRBV12-3 or TRBV12-4; D unclear. The CDR3 consists of 12 residues. V was shortened by 3 bases and J by 12 bases, with 12 bases between the two germline ends. The CDR3 is CASSLRARSQHF. The CDR3 nucleotides read TGTGCCAGCAGTTTGAGGGCTAGGAGCCAGCATTTT.

Many counts were recorded for this clonotype. The chain carries TRBV6-2 or TRBV6-3 and TRBJ2-6; D is undetermined. The CDR3 sequence is 16 residues long. CDR1 and CDR2 from the germline V gene are MNHEY and SVGEGT. The ends were cut back, 5 bases at V and 0 bases at J, with 11 bases in the middle. CDR3 bases: TGTGCCAGCAGTGTTGGGATTTTCTCTGGGGCCAACGTCCTGACTTTC. Encoded protein: CASSVGIFSGANVLTF.

This clonotype was seen ten or more times. V is TRBV7-2 and J is TRBJ2-3, with no clear D. The germline V gene encodes CDR1 SGHTA and CDR2 FQGNSA. Trimming left V 6 bases short and J 1 base short, with 8 bases between. CDR3 length equals 13 residues. CDR3 sequence (DNA): TGTGCCAGCAGACCGGTAGGCACAGATACGCAGTATTTT. The encoded protein is CASRPVGTDTQYF.

The rearrangement links TRBV29-1 to TRBJ1-1; 7 nucleotides agree with TRBD1. CDR1 is SQVTM and CDR2 is ANQGSEA in the germline V gene. This CDR3 spans 12 amino acids. V lost 4 bases, J lost 6 bases, and 5 bases stayed unmatched. The CDR3 loop is CSVGQGESEAFF. DNA of the CDR3: TGCAGCGTTGGACAGGGCGAGTCTGAAGCTTTCTTT.

This clonotype was observed many times. This sequence joins TRBV7-2 and TRBJ2-3; D gene unclear. Germline V gene sequence: CDR1 SGHTA, CDR2 FQGNSA. This CDR3 has 12 residues. V lost 5 bases and J 4 bases, leaving 7 bases between the germline ends. CDR3 protein: CASSQMADTQYF. In nucleotides, the CDR3 is TGTGCCAGCAGCCAAATGGCAGATACGCAGTATTTT. The full variable domain, completed using reference TRBV7-2 and TRBJ2-3, is GAGVSQSPSNKVTEKGKDVELRCDPISGHTALYWYRQSLGQGLEFLIYFQGNSAPDKSGLPSDRFSAERTGGSVSTLTIQRTQQEDSAVYLCASSQMADTQYFGPGTRLTVL.

A note on this clonotype: This clone may be a read error of a much larger clone one base away. The chain employs TRBV28 and TRBJ2-3, with 8 bases lining up with TRBD1. The CDR3 runs 16 residues. Germline-derived CDR1 and CDR2 are MDHEN and SYDVKM. CDR3 sequence: CARSLVGQGGPDTQYF. The CDR3, as DNA: TGTGCCAGGAGTTTAGTTGGACAGGGTGGTCCAGATACGCAGTATTTT.

This clonotype occurred many times. This chain connects TRBV7-9 to TRBJ1-1, with D unresolved. CDR1 and CDR2 (germline): SEHNR, FQNEAQ (reference sequence). V was pared by 5 bases and J by 4 bases, with 11 bases between. The CDR3 length is 13 residues. The CDR3 DNA follows: TGTGCCAGCAGCCTTTCTAAGGGCACTGAAGCTTTCTTT. Amino acids: CASSLSKGTEAFF.

This chain uses TRBV11-1 with TRBJ2-2; D possibly uses TRBD1 or TRBD2 (5 bases each). The CDR3 has 15 residues. Germline lookup yields CDR1 SGHAT and CDR2 FQDESV (reference sequence). Between the trimmed V and J ends, which lost 4 bases and 6 bases, there was a span of 15 bases. DNA of the CDR3: TGTGCCAGCAGCTCGGGACGGGGTAACGCCGGGGAGCTGTTTTTT. Amino acid sequence: CASSSGRGNAGELFF.

This clonotype was seen only a few times. The chain carries TRBV6-6 and TRBJ2-7; 10 bases fit TRBD1. Trimming removed 0 bases from V and 3 bases from J; junction bases left unmatched: 2. Germline V gene sequence: CDR1 MNHNY, CDR2 SVGAGI (reference sequence). This CDR3 is 15 amino acids long. In nucleotides, the CDR3 is TGTGCCAGCAGTTACTCGAGGGACAGGGGCTACGAGCAGTACTTC. As protein: CASSYSRDRGYEQYF.

The genes are TRBV19 and TRBJ1-1, with a weak D call TRBD1 (5 bases). This CDR3 comprises 13 residues. Deletions cut 6 bases from V and 4 bases from J, with 12 bases between. Per germline, CDR1 LNHDA and CDR2 SQIVND (reference sequence). This CDR3 reads CASSLGDPTEAFF. In DNA form, the CDR3 reads TGTGCCAGTAGCCTCGGGGACCCCACTGAAGCTTTCTTT. The variable domain in full, with the rest retrieved from reference TRBV19 and TRBJ1-1, is DGGITQSPKYLFRKEGQNVTLSCEQNLNHDAMYWYRQDPGQGLRLIYYSQIVNDFQKGDIAEGYSVSREKKESFPLTVTSAQKNPTAFYLCASSLGDPTEAFFGQGTRLTVV.

There are a few counts of this clonotype. The chain joins TRBV19 to TRBJ2-3; D may be TRBD2 (6 bases). The CDR3 covers 16 residues. V dropped 3 bases and J dropped 1 base, with 14 bases sitting between them. Germline CDR1 reads LNHDA; CDR2 reads SQIVND (reference sequence). CDR3 bases: TGTGCCAGTAGTATCGGAGGGCACTCCCGCACAGATACGCAGTATTTT. Encoded protein: CASSIGGHSRTDTQYF.

V and J are TRBV12-3 or TRBV12-4 and TRBJ2-2, with 8 bases fitting TRBD2. The CDR3 runs to 19 residues. V was pared by 5 bases and J by 2 bases, with 16 bases of the junction left unmatched. The CDR3 DNA follows: TGTGCCAGCAGTCCTCCTCCTCGTTTAGCGGGGTCTAACACCGGGGAGCTGTTTTTT. Translation: CASSPPPRLAGSNTGELFF.

This clonotype was seen ten or more times. The rearrangement uses TRBV30 and TRBJ2-3; D may correspond to TRBD1 or TRBD2 (5 bases each). The CDR3 contains 14 residues. The germline V gene encodes CDR1 GTSNPN and CDR2 SVGIG (reference sequence). Trimming removed 5 bases from V and 2 bases from J, with 14 bases in between. CDR3 sequence: CAWGDLAHTDTQYF. The CDR3, as DNA: TGTGCCTGGGGGGACCTAGCCCACACAGATACGCAGTATTTT.

This clonotype has ten or more counts. The CDR3 DNA reads as TGCAGCGTTGGGGGGAACACAGATACGCAGTATTTT. The encoded protein is CSVGGNTDTQYF. V and J are TRBV29-1 and TRBJ2-3; D could derive from TRBD1 or TRBD2 (5 bases each). V lost 4 bases to trimming and J lost 2 bases, with 7 bases between them. The germline CDR1 and CDR2 sequences are SQVTM and ANQGSEA. The length of the CDR3 is 12 residues.

A word on this clonotype: A read error is likely, as this CDR3 ends without the conserved phenylalanine or tryptophan. The J gene is TRBJ2-7, the V gene TRBV10-3, with a tentative D call TRBD2 (7 bases). The length of the CDR3 is 14 residues. Trimming cost V 7 bases and J 5 bases, with 18 bases left between them. Looked up from germline, CDR1 is ENHRY and CDR2 is SYGVKD. The CDR3 reads CAINRGGGTHEQYL. The DNA for the CDR3 is TGTGCCATCAACAGAGGGGGGGGAACCCACGAGCAGTACCTC.

This chain joins TRBV20-1 and TRBJ1-4; 7 bases are a match to TRBD1. The CDR3 loop spans 18 amino acids. Per the germline V gene, CDR1 is DFQATT and CDR2 is SNEGSKA (reference sequence). The V gene end was trimmed by 7 bases and the J gene end by 16 bases; junction bases not matched to a gene: 33. The CDR3 sequence: CSVSPRDSSSGKIFKEFF. The CDR3 nucleotides are TGCAGTGTTTCGCCCCGGGACAGCTCGAGTGGAAAAATTTTCAAAGAGTTTTTT.

This clonotype was recorded many times. The rearrangement joins TRBV7-2 to TRBJ2-1; 13 nucleotides line up with TRBD2. The J segment lost 4 bases and the V segment lost 4 bases, leaving 10 bases of the junction unmatched. Germline CDR1 is SGHTA and CDR2 is FQGNSA. The CDR3 extends over 18 amino acids. Written as DNA, the CDR3 is TGTGCCAGCAGCTCTAGAACACTAGCGGGAGGGCTTTACAATGAGCAGTTCTTC. It yields the protein CASSSRTLAGGLYNEQFF.

Many counts were recorded for this clonotype. V gene TRBV7-2 combines with J gene TRBJ2-4; 9 nucleotides match TRBD1. The CDR3 runs 13 residues. Germline V gene lookup returns CDR1 SGHTA and CDR2 FQGNSA. Germline trimming cut 3 bases from V and 8 bases from J; bases unmatched to any gene: 2. The CDR3 sequence: CASSFRQGDIQYF. The CDR3 DNA reads as TGTGCCAGCAGCTTCCGACAGGGGGACATTCAGTACTTC.

This clonotype was seen ten or more times. This chain links TRBV10-3 with TRBJ2-5; 8 bases agree with TRBD2. The germline V gene encodes CDR1 ENHRY and CDR2 SYGVKD. V lost 5 bases to trimming and J lost 5 bases; unmatched junction nucleotides: 4. The CDR3 covers 13 residues. The DNA for the CDR3 is TGTGCCATCAGTACAATAGCGGGGGAGACCCAGTACTTC. As protein: CAISTIAGETQYF.

The V gene is TRBV20-1, the J gene TRBJ2-1; 8 bases align to TRBD1. The CDR3 is 15 amino acids. V trimming: 4 bases; J trimming: 7 bases; junction bases outside the gene matches: 12. Germline V gene lookup returns CDR1 DFQATT and CDR2 SNEGSKA (reference sequence). CDR3 region: CSANTQGVPSNEQFF. CDR3 in DNA: TGCAGTGCTAACACACAGGGGGTCCCATCTAATGAGCAGTTCTTC.

This clonotype was seen at least ten times. This chain connects TRBV7-2 to TRBJ2-4; 12 bases align to TRBD2. The CDR3 is 18 amino acids. After removal of 2 bases from V and 0 bases from J, the junction contained 5 bases not matched to a gene. The germline V gene encodes CDR1 SGHTA and CDR2 FQGNSA. The CDR3 region has the DNA TGTGCCAGCAGCTTACCCACTAGCGGGGGGACAGCCAAAAACATTCAGTACTTC. Protein sequence: CASSLPTSGGTAKNIQYF.

This clonotype was counted at least ten times. This chain connects TRBV28 to TRBJ1-2, with a tentative D call TRBD1 (6 bases). Between the trimmed V and J ends, which lost 6 bases and 2 bases, there was a span of 13 bases. CDR1 and CDR2 (germline): MDHEN, SYDVKM. The CDR3 sequence is 14 residues long. The CDR3 DNA is TGTGCCAGCAGGGAGGGGGGCGGAAACTATGGCTACACCTTC. Translating gives CASREGGGNYGYTF.